Detailed here is one TCR beta chain. The antigen remains unidentified. This entry is derived from a study of T-cell memory formation after mild COVID-19. Turning to the study itself: Largely donor-specific TCR clusters were found.

5'RACE, which relied on constant-segment primers, yielded TCR alpha and TCR beta cDNA libraries carrying sample barcodes and UMIs. Each CDR3 protein is one row after TCRdb ran MiXCR on the 5' RACE reads. The table includes about 340,000 distinct CDR3 sequences, approximately 15% detected once. General study findings and limits: Day 15 to 85 contractors were CD4/CD8 balanced; later expanders leaned CD4+.

The sequencing input was PBMCs or a T cell subset sorted from them (not recorded which). The TCR originated in a young man who had mild COVID-19 (a few samples of this study predate the infection). Cell type and time point are not known.

The DNA of the CDR3 is TGTGCCATCAGTGAAAACACTGAAGCTTTCTTT. It is translated as CAISENTEAFF. V and J are TRBV10-3 and TRBJ1-1; D is ambiguous. Trimming took 3 bases from V and 2 from J, leaving 1 base between them. CDR3 length: 11 amino acids. CDR1 is ENHRY, CDR2 SYGVKD, per germline.